This T cell receptor (beta chain) stems from a study of T cells in Graves' hyperthyroidism and ophthalmopathy. With 7 bases removed from V and 9 bases from J, the gap between germline ends came to 14 bases. This CDR3 region has 12 residues. Germline V gene sequence: CDR1 MDHEN, CDR2 SYDVKM. TCR beta CDR3 sequences were amplified from RNA transcripts. First-round RT-PCR of the TCR CDR3 relied on the HTBI primer set. TCRdb passed the multiplex PCR reads through MiXCR, listing each CDR3 protein once. This table holds some 700,000 distinct CDR3 sequences, approximately 15% found once. Lactation, pregnancy, other autoimmune disease or uncontrolled infection excluded patients. This clonotype was seen only a few times.

The chain has TRBV28 and TRBJ2-3; D remains ambiguous. Material for sequencing was blood. The source of this sequence is a man in his forties or fifties with Graves' hyperthyroidism. The CDR3 protein is CASTLVPGTQYF. The CDR3 DNA reads as TGTGCCAGCACCTTAGTGCCTGGGACGCAGTATTTT.